This TCR beta chain was sequenced in a study of cytomegalovirus exposure and HLA in healthy donors. Study details: Previous work identified 95 million to 140 million unique TCR beta sequences from around 180 million T cells.

Concerning this clone itself: Its antigen is currently unknown.

Overall study findings and caveats: The authors excluded some V segments, including TRBV6-2 and TRBV6-3, as indistinguishable. Immune exposure data for these donors was limited to CMV serostatus. Per a later analysis, about 17,000 TCR beta sequences showed association with HLA alleles at 0.05 false discovery rate.

It was with 60 Vbeta and 13 Jbeta primers that the PCR ran. Libraries were prepared by immunoSEQ multiplex PCR; TCRdb keeps only in-frame clonotypes and omits some of them. The data hold approximately 110,000 clones, with 70% to 80% observed a single time. V was pared by 6 bases and J by 0 bases, with 6 bases between. Germline-derived CDR1 and CDR2 are MDHEN and SYDVKM. CDR3 length: 13 residues. The sequencing sample was made of PBMCs. The source of this sequence is a man aged 25 to 45 in good health and CMV-seronegative. The gene calls are TRBV28 and TRBJ1-3; D gene unclear. CDR3: CASSTNSGNTIYF. CDR3 DNA sequence: TGTGCCAGCAGCACAAACTCTGGAAACACCATATATTTT. Complete variable domain (other parts from reference TRBV28 and TRBJ1-3): DVKVTQSSRYLVKRTGEKVFLECVQDMDHENMFWYRQDPGLGLRLIYFSYDVKMKEKGDIPEGYSVSREKKERFSLILESASTNQTSMYLCASSTNSGNTIYFGEGSWLTVV.